The entry below gives a single T cell receptor beta chain sequence along with its context. Its specificity is unknown. This specimen comes from a study of shared clonotypes between healthy human individuals. Study results and limitations: Sequencing depth was a factor that was expected to affect clonotype sharing among donors.

There are 16 residues in the CDR3. Trimming took off 2 bases at V and 1 base at J, with 14 bases between the two ends. CDR1 SGHTS and CDR2 YDEGEE come from the germline V gene. The protocol was immunoSEQ multiplex PCR, while the TCRdb copy is restricted to in-frame clones and leaves out a portion. This table has 1.5 million to 1.9 million clones, nearly 99% appearing once. V usage is TRBV5-8 and J usage is TRBJ2-3; TRBD2 might be the D (5 bases). The source of this sequence is a man aged 25 to 40 in good health. Sequencing used naive CD4+ T cells sorted from blood. Subset defined: CD45RA+ positively selected. The DNA of the CDR3 is TGTGCCAGCAGCTTCGGGTCCTTCGGGGGCACAGATACGCAGTATTTT. It encodes CASSFGSFGGTDTQYF.